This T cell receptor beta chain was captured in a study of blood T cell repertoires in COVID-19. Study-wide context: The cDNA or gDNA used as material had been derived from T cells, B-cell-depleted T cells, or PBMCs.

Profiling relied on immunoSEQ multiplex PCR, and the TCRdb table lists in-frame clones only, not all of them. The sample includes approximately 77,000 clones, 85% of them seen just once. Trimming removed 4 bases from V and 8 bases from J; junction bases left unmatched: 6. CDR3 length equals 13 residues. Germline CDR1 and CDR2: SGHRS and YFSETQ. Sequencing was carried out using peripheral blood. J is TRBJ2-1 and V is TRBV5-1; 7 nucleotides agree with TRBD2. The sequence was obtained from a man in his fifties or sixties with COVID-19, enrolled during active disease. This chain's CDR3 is CASSGGRWDEQFF. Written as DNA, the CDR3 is TGCGCCAGCAGCGGCGGGAGATGGGATGAGCAGTTCTTC.